Listed below are T cell receptor beta chains from one sample, sequenced in a study of beta chain features in type 1 diabetes. The table came from immunoSEQ multiplex PCR; TCRdb's copy has only in-frame clones and leaves some out. The data contain under 400,000 clones, about 15% of them singletons. The sample consisted of central memory CD4+ T cells from blood. The source of these receptors is a man aged 25-45 years in good health. CDR3s include the opening cysteine and the closing phenylalanine or tryptophan. Each record gives: V gene, clone size, D gene, J gene, CDR3 DNA, CDR3 protein. A D gene is named only where the DNA matches it firmly. The size of a clone is reported for some rows only, either as once, few or many, or as a class for expanded clones.

v_call: TRBV7-6
clone_size: .
d_call: .
j_call: TRBJ1-4
cdr3_nt: TGTGCCAGCAGCGACGACAGGAGACGAGGTGAAAAACTGTTTTTT
cdr3_aa: CASSDDRRRGEKLFF

v_call: TRBV30
clone_size: once
d_call: .
j_call: TRBJ1-3
cdr3_nt: TGTGCCTCAGGGCGGGGAACTGGAAACACCATATATTTT
cdr3_aa: CASGRGTGNTIYF

v_call: TRBV7-3
clone_size: many
d_call: TRBD2
j_call: TRBJ2-1
cdr3_nt: TGTGCCAGCAGCTCAGTGGGGGAGGGCCCCTACAATGAGCAGTTCTTC
cdr3_aa: CASSSVGEGPYNEQFF

v_call: TRBV28
clone_size: few
d_call: .
j_call: TRBJ1-1
cdr3_nt: TGTGCCAGCAGTAGCTCGACAGCCTTAGGCACTGAAGCTTTCTTT
cdr3_aa: CASSSSTALGTEAFF

v_call: TRBV30
clone_size: .
d_call: .
j_call: TRBJ1-1
cdr3_nt: TGTGCCTGGGAACCGGACAGAAGCACTGAAGCTTTCTTT
cdr3_aa: CAWEPDRSTEAFF

v_call: TRBV10-3
clone_size: few
d_call: .
j_call: TRBJ1-2
cdr3_nt: TGTGCCATCGGGAAGGAGCCAAGTGGCTACACCTTC
cdr3_aa: CAIGKEPSGYTF

v_call: TRBV10-3
clone_size: .
d_call: .
j_call: TRBJ1-4
cdr3_nt: TGTGCCATCAGTGCCGTCGGGGGTGAAAAACTGTTTTTT
cdr3_aa: CAISAVGGEKLFF

v_call: TRBV7-9
clone_size: few
d_call: .
j_call: TRBJ2-1
cdr3_nt: TGTGCCAGCAGCTCTCACAATGAGCAGTTCTTC
cdr3_aa: CASSSHNEQFF

v_call: TRBV30
clone_size: few
d_call: .
j_call: TRBJ2-2
cdr3_nt: TGTGCCTGGATTGTACTCAACAGGGCCTATTCGAACACCGGTGAGCTGTTTTTT
cdr3_aa: CAWIVLNRAYSNTGELFF

v_call: TRBV19
clone_size: few
d_call: TRBD1
j_call: TRBJ1-1
cdr3_nt: TGTGCCCCCTATCGCGGGCAGGGGGACACTGAAGCTTTCTTT
cdr3_aa: CAPYRGQGDTEAFF

v_call: TRBV10-3
clone_size: few
d_call: .
j_call: TRBJ1-1
cdr3_nt: TGTGCCACCCAACAGGGTCTGAACACTGAAGCTTTCTTT
cdr3_aa: CATQQGLNTEAFF

v_call: TRBV29-1
clone_size: few
d_call: TRBD1
j_call: TRBJ2-1
cdr3_nt: TGCAGCGTTGAAGGCGGACAGGGGGCTTCTCGGTTCTTC
cdr3_aa: CSVEGGQGASRFF

v_call: TRBV18
clone_size: many
d_call: .
j_call: TRBJ2-7
cdr3_nt: TGTGCCAGCTCACCAAGAGAGGGGACCCCATACGAGCAGTACTTC
cdr3_aa: CASSPREGTPYEQYF

v_call: TRBV4-1
clone_size: .
d_call: .
j_call: TRBJ1-3
cdr3_nt: TGCGCCAGCAGCCAAGGTCCATGGGGCACGGGGTCCTCTGGAAACACCATATATTTT
cdr3_aa: CASSQGPWGTGSSGNTIYF

v_call: TRBV10-3
clone_size: few
d_call: TRBD1
j_call: TRBJ1-1
cdr3_nt: TGTGCCATCACCGGGGACAGGGGGAACACTGAAGCTTTCTTT
cdr3_aa: CAITGDRGNTEAFF

v_call: TRBV7-2
clone_size: few
d_call: .
j_call: TRBJ1-2
cdr3_nt: TGTGCCAGCAGCCCGGTCCGGATGAGTGGCTACACCTTC
cdr3_aa: CASSPVRMSGYTF

v_call: TRBV7-2
clone_size: few
d_call: .
j_call: TRBJ2-7
cdr3_nt: TGTGCCAGCAGCTTAACTAGCACAGCCTACGAGCAGTACTTC
cdr3_aa: CASSLTSTAYEQYF

v_call: TRBV7-2
clone_size: few
d_call: .
j_call: TRBJ2-7
cdr3_nt: TGTGCCAGCAGCTCTAATCCGGGCCCCTCCTACGAGCAGTACTTC
cdr3_aa: CASSSNPGPSYEQYF

v_call: TRBV13
clone_size: .
d_call: TRBD1
j_call: TRBJ1-2
cdr3_nt: TGTGCCAGCAGCTTACAGGGGGTCCCTAACTATGGCTACACCTTC
cdr3_aa: CASSLQGVPNYGYTF

v_call: TRBV10-3
clone_size: few
d_call: .
j_call: TRBJ1-1
cdr3_nt: TGTGCCATCAGTGAGTCAAGGAAGGCGAACACTGAAGCTTTCTTT
cdr3_aa: CAISESRKANTEAFF

v_call: TRBV7-8
clone_size: .
d_call: .
j_call: TRBJ1-6
cdr3_nt: TGTGCCAGCAGCCGTAGCGGCGGGGATTCACCCCTCCACTTT
cdr3_aa: CASSRSGGDSPLHF